This T cell receptor (beta chain) emerged from a study of early T cells in non-severe SARS-CoV-2 infection. Separate cDNA molecules each had unique molecular identifiers attached to them. One entry per CDR3 protein results from TCRdb running MiXCR on the 5' RACE reads. The top ten clones hold around 4.7% of a sample with 68,000 or so distinct CDR3 sequences, 13% of them seen once. V was clipped by 0 bases and J by 4 bases, with 11 bases between them. The CDR3 spans 15 residues. The germline V gene encodes CDR1 SGHKS and CDR2 YYEKEE (reference sequence). The TCR originated in an adult who was a healthcare worker with PCR-confirmed SARS-CoV-2 infection or an uninfected control (not recorded which). This chain connects TRBV5-5 to TRBJ2-1; the D gene is possibly TRBD1 (5 bases). Sequenced material: whole blood. The CDR3 DNA reads TGTGCCAGCAGCTTGGCCAGGGCGAGGTACAATGAGCAGTTCTTC. Translation gives CASSLARARYNEQFF.